These T cell receptor beta chains were read from a single sample in a study. TCRdb analysed the RT-PCR reads with MiXCR anew, one entry per CDR3 protein. Here the sample spans around 700,000 distinct CDR3 sequences, over 12% being singletons. Sequences were obtained from memory CD4+ T cells from blood. The origin of the receptors is a female donor in good health, serving as a healthy control. CDR3s include the opening cysteine and the closing phenylalanine or tryptophan. The order of the fields is V gene, J gene, clone size, D gene, CDR3 DNA, CDR3 protein. A D gene is named only where the DNA matches it firmly. A row's size may be missing; if present it is once, few, many or a size class.

TRBV3-1,TRBJ1-2,NA,NA,TGTGCCAGCAGCCAATCTGCTTTTACAGGGATGGGCTACACCTTC,CASSQSAFTGMGYTF
TRBV6-2/TRBV6-3,TRBJ1-2,few,NA,TGTGCCAGCAGTTACAACAGGGACTATGGCTACACCTTC,CASSYNRDYGYTF
TRBV20-1,TRBJ2-1,NA,NA,TGCAGTGCTAGATCACAGGGAGGCGAGCAGTTCTTC,CSARSQGGEQFF
TRBV27,TRBJ2-1,few,TRBD2,TGTGCCAGCGTCCCAAGGACTAGCGGGAGTCCTGAGCAGTTCTTC,CASVPRTSGSPEQFF
TRBV6-1,TRBJ1-1,NA,NA,TGTGCCAGCCGAAGACACCTGAACACTGAAGCTTTCTTT,CASRRHLNTEAFF
TRBV7-2,TRBJ2-7,many,NA,TGTGCCACCATCGGACCCGGCTCCTACGAGCAGTACTTC,CATIGPGSYEQYF
TRBV12-3/TRBV12-4,TRBJ2-7,few,TRBD1,TGTGCCAGCAGTTCCTCAGGGGGATATTCCTACGAGCAGTACTTC,CASSSSGGYSYEQYF
TRBV15,TRBJ2-2,NA,NA,TGTGCCACCAGCAGACAGGGATCCACCGGGGAGCTGTTTTTT,CATSRQGSTGELFF
TRBV7-2,TRBJ2-5,NA,NA,TGTGCCAGCAGCCCAGGCCGGACCGGTGGACAGCAAGAGACCCAGTACTTC,CASSPGRTGGQQETQYF
TRBV20-1,TRBJ2-3,few,TRBD2,TGCAGTGCTAGGACTAGCGGGAGTTTATCGACAGATACGCAGTATTTT,CSARTSGSLSTDTQYF
TRBV3-1,TRBJ2-1,NA,NA,TGTGCCAGCAGCCAAGATTCCGGTCAACACAATGAGCAGTTCTTC,CASSQDSGQHNEQFF
TRBV9,TRBJ2-1,many,NA,TGTGCCAGCAGCGTGAGGGAAGGTGAGCAGTTCTTC,CASSVREGEQFF
TRBV6-2/TRBV6-3,TRBJ2-1,NA,TRBD2,TGTGCCAGCAGTTACCCCTCCAGTGGGAGGGGCGATTTCAATGAGCAGTTCTTC,CASSYPSSGRGDFNEQFF
TRBV20-1,TRBJ2-1,many,NA,TGCAGTGCCATCCTGGGACACCAGTTCTTC,CSAILGHQFF
TRBV19,TRBJ2-2,NA,NA,TGTGCCAGTAGTATTGGGCGGGGCAGGACAAACACCGGGGAGCTGTTTTTT,CASSIGRGRTNTGELFF
TRBV7-7,TRBJ2-3,few,NA,TGTGCCAGCAGCGCAGGAGGGCCCGGAGATACGCAGTATTTT,CASSAGGPGDTQYF
TRBV12-3/TRBV12-4,TRBJ2-7,many,NA,TGTGCCAGCAGTCTGACACTCGACGAGCAGTACTTC,CASSLTLDEQYF
TRBV4-1,TRBJ1-2,NA,NA,TGCGCCAGCAGCCGTGGAGCGGACTATGGCTACACCTTC,CASSRGADYGYTF
TRBV4-3,TRBJ2-1,many,TRBD2,TGCGCCAGCAGCGCGCAGGCCTCAGCGGGGGGACTCTACAATGAGCAGTTCTTC,CASSAQASAGGLYNEQFF
TRBV29-1,TRBJ1-3,few,NA,TGCAGCGCTAAGGGTGGTGGAAACACCATATATTTT,CSAKGGGNTIYF
TRBV28,TRBJ2-3,many,TRBD2,TGTGCCAGCAGTTTAGGGCTAGCGGGAGAAACAGATACGCAGTATTTT,CASSLGLAGETDTQYF
TRBV12-3/TRBV12-4,TRBJ1-5,many,NA,TGTGCCAGCAGTCGAAAGGCAGGGATTCATCAGCCCCAGCATTTT,CASSRKAGIHQPQHF
TRBV4-2,TRBJ2-1,many,NA,TGTGCCAGCAGCCAAGACGTATCGGTGAATGAGCAGTTCTTC,CASSQDVSVNEQFF
TRBV20-1,TRBJ2-3,many,NA,TGCAGTGCAGAGCCGTTTGGGGCAGATACGCAGTATTTT,CSAEPFGADTQYF
TRBV27,TRBJ1-5,few,NA,TGTGCCAGCAGCGGCGGCCGGCCACTGAGCAATCAGCCCCAGCATTTT,CASSGGRPLSNQPQHF
TRBV5-4,TRBJ2-3,NA,NA,TGTGCCAGCAGCAACAGGGACGCGGGAGATACGCAGTATTTT,CASSNRDAGDTQYF
TRBV6-5,TRBJ2-1,many,NA,TGTGCCAGCAGTAGACTCCCCAATGAGCAGTTCTTC,CASSRLPNEQFF
TRBV5-5,TRBJ2-2,few,NA,TGTGCCAGCAGGCCTACAGGGCCCACCGGGGAGCTGTTTTTT,CASRPTGPTGELFF
TRBV5-4,TRBJ1-1,NA,NA,TGTGCCAGCAGCCGACAGATGACAGGCCCGAACACTGAAGCTTTCTTT,CASSRQMTGPNTEAFF
TRBV6-4,TRBJ2-2,NA,TRBD1,TGTGCCAGCAGTGACCCTGGGACAGGGATCACCGGGGAGCTGTTTTTT,CASSDPGTGITGELFF
TRBV6-2/TRBV6-3,TRBJ1-1,few,TRBD1,TGTGCCAGCAGTTTTGGGACAGGGGGCGACACTGAAGCTTTCTTT,CASSFGTGGDTEAFF
TRBV6-5,TRBJ2-5,many,TRBD1,TGTGCCAGCAGTTACTCCTGGACAGGGGCCCAAGAGACCCAGTACTTC,CASSYSWTGAQETQYF
TRBV7-2,TRBJ2-2,NA,NA,TGTGCCAGCAGCGTGGCCATTTTGAACACCGGGGAGCTGTTTTTT,CASSVAILNTGELFF
TRBV5-1,TRBJ1-1,few,NA,TGCGCCAGCAGCTTGACCGGGGTGCGTAACACTGAAGCTTTCTTT,CASSLTGVRNTEAFF
TRBV11-2,TRBJ2-2,NA,NA,TGTGCCAGCAGCTTAAATACAGGAGTCGGGGAGCTGTTTTTT,CASSLNTGVGELFF
TRBV20-1,TRBJ2-3,NA,TRBD2,TGCAGTGTTGACGGTCAGCGGGGGAGCACAGATACGCAGTATTTT,CSVDGQRGSTDTQYF
TRBV20-1,TRBJ2-1,few,NA,TGCAGTGCTAGCGTAGGGGGGGGTGAGCAGTTCTTC,CSASVGGGEQFF
TRBV20-1,TRBJ2-3,few,NA,TGCAGTGCTAGAGACCAACAGAGAGCAGATACGCAGTATTTT,CSARDQQRADTQYF
TRBV3-1,TRBJ1-4,few,NA,TGTGCCAGCAGCCAAGAACCCCTTTTAGGGGCAACTAATGAAAAACTGTTTTTT,CASSQEPLLGATNEKLFF
TRBV6-2/TRBV6-3,TRBJ2-7,many,TRBD2,TGTGCCAGCAGTAACGGACTAGCGGGAGCAAAGAAGGAGCAGTACTTC,CASSNGLAGAKKEQYF
TRBV10-3,TRBJ2-7,many,NA,TGTGCCATCAGTCCCGGACAGATAGCCTACGAGCAGTACTTC,CAISPGQIAYEQYF
TRBV20-1,TRBJ1-1,NA,NA,TGCAGTGCTCTCCTCTGGAGCACTGAAGCTTTCTTT,CSALLWSTEAFF
TRBV4-2,TRBJ2-3,many,NA,TGTGCCAGCAGGCGCATTAATACAGGATTCACAGATACGCAGTATTTT,CASRRINTGFTDTQYF
TRBV12-3/TRBV12-4,TRBJ1-2,many,NA,TGTGCCAGCAGTCCGTCCTCGGGACAAGTCTCTAACTATGGCTACACCTTC,CASSPSSGQVSNYGYTF
TRBV27,TRBJ2-2,few,NA,TGTGCCAGCAGTTTATTCGGACTAGACCAAGGGGGCGGGGAGCTGTTTTTT,CASSLFGLDQGGGELFF